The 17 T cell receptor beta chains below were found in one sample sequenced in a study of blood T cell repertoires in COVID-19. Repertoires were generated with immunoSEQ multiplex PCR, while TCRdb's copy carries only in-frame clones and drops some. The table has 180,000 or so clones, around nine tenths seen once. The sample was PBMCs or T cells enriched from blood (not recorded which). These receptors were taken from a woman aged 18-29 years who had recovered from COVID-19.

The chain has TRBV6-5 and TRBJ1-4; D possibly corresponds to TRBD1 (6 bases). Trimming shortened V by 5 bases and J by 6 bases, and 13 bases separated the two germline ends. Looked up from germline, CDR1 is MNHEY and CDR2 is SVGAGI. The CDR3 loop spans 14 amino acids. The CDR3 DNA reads TGTGCCAGCAGTCGGACAGCGCTCCATGAAAAACTGTTTTTT. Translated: CASSRTALHEKLFF.

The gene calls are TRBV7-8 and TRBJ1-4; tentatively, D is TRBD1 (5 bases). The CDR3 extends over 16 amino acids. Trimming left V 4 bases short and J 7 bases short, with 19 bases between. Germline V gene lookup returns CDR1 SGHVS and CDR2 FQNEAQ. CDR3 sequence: CASSYLTPRESEKLFF. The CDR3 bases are TGTGCCAGCAGCTACCTGACCCCCAGGGAATCTGAAAAACTGTTTTTT.

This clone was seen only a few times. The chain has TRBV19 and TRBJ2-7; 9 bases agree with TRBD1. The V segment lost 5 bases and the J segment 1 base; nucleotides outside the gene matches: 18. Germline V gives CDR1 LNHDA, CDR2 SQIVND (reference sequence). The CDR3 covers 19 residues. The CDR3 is CASSSRRRLQGARSYEQYF. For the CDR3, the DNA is TGTGCCAGTAGTTCGAGGAGGAGACTACAGGGGGCGCGGTCCTACGAGCAGTACTTC.

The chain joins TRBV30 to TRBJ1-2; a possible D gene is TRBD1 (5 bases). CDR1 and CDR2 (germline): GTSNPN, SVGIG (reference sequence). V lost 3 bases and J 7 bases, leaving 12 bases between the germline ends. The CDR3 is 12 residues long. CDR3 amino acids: CAWSPTELGYTF. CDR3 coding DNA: TGTGCCTGGAGCCCGACAGAGCTTGGCTACACCTTC.

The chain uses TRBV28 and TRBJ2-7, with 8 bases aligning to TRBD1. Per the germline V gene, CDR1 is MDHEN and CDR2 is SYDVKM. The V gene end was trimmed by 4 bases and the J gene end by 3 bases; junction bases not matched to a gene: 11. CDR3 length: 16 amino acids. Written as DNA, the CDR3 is TGTGCCAGCAGTTCTCCTAGCAGGGGGCGCGTCTACGAGCAGTACTTC. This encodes CASSSPSRGRVYEQYF.

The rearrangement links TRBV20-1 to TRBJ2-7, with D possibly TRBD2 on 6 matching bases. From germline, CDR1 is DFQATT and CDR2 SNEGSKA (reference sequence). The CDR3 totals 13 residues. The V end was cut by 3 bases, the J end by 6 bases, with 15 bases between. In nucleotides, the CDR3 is TGCAGTGCTAGTCGGACTATCGGTGGCGAGCAGTACTTC. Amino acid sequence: CSASRTIGGEQYF.

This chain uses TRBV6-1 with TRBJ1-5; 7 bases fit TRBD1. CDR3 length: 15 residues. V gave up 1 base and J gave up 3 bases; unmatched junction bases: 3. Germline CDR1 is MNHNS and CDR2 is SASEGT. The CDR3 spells CASSEVGQLNQPQHF. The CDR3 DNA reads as TGTGCCAGCAGTGAAGTGGGACAGCTCAATCAGCCCCAGCATTTT.

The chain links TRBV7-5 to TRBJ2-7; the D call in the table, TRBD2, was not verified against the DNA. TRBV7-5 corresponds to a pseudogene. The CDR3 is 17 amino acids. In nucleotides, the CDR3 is TGTGCCAGAAGCTTAATTCGGGGGACTAGCGGCTCCTACGAGCAGTACTTC. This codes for CARSLIRGTSGSYEQYF.

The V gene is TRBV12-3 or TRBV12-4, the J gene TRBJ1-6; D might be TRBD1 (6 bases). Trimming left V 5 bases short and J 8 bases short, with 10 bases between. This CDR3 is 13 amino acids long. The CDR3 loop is CASSPDRDSPLHF. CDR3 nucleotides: TGTGCCAGCAGTCCGGACAGAGATTCACCCCTCCACTTT.

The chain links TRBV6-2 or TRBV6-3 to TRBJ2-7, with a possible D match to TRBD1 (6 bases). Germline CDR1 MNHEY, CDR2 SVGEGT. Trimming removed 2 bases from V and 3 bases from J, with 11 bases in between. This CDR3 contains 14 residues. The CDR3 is CASSYSRGIYEQYF. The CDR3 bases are TGTGCCAGCAGTTACAGCAGGGGAATCTACGAGCAGTACTTC.

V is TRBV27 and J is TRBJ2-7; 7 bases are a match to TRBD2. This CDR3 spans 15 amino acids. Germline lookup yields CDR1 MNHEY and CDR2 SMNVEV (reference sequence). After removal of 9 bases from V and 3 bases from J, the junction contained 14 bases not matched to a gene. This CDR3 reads CASQWGGSSLYEQYF. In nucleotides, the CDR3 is TGTGCCAGTCAATGGGGGGGATCTTCCCTCTACGAGCAGTACTTC.

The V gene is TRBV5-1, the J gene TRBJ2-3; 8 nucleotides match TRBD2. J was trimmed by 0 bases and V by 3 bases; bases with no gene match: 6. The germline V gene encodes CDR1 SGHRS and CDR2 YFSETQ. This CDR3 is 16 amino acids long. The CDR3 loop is CASSSQREPSTDTQYF. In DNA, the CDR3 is TGCGCCAGCAGCTCCCAGCGGGAGCCAAGCACAGATACGCAGTATTTT. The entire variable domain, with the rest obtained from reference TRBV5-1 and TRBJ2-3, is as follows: KAGVTQTPRYLIKTRGQQVTLSCSPISGHRSVSWYQQTPGQGLQFLFEYFSETQRNKGNFPGRFSGRQFSNSRSEMNVSTLELGDSALYLCASSSQREPSTDTQYFGPGTRLTVL.

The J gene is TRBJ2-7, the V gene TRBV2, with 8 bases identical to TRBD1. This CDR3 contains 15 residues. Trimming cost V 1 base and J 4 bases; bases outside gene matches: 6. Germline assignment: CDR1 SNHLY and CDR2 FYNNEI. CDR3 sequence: CASSEDSGGGYEQYF. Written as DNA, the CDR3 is TGTGCCAGCAGTGAAGATTCAGGGGGCGGTTACGAGCAGTACTTC. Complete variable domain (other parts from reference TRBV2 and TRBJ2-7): EPEVTQTPSHQVTQMGQEVILRCVPISNHLYFYWYRQILGQKVEFLVSFYNNEISEKSEIFDDQFSVERPDGSNFTLKIRSTKLEDSAMYFCASSEDSGGGYEQYFGPGTRLTVT.

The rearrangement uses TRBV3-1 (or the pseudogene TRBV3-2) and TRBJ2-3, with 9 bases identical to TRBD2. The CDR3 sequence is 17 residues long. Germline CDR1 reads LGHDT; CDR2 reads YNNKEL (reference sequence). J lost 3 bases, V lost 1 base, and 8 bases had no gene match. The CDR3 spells CASSQVLASGVTDTQYF. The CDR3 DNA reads TGTGCCAGCAGCCAAGTGTTGGCTAGCGGGGTAACAGATACGCAGTATTTT.

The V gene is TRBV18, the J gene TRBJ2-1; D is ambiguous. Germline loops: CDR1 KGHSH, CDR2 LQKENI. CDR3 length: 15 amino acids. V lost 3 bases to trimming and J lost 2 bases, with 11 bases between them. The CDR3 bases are TGTGCCAGCTCACCCGGAGACGCTCCCTACAATGAGCAGTTCTTC. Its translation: CASSPGDAPYNEQFF. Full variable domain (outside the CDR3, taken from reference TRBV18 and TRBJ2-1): NAGVMQNPRHLVRRRGQEARLRCSPMKGHSHVYWYRQLPEEGLKFMVYLQKENIIDESGMPKERFSAEFPKEGPSILRIQQVVRGDSAAYFCASSPGDAPYNEQFFGPGTRLTVL.

For the CDR3, the DNA is TGCAGCGTTCATCCGGGACTAGCCTACAATGAGCAGTTCTTC. This sequence encodes CSVHPGLAYNEQFF. The J gene is TRBJ2-1, the V gene TRBV29-1; 8 bases are shared with TRBD2. The CDR3 is 14 residues long. J gave up 2 bases and V 5 bases, and 5 bases lay outside the gene matches. From germline, CDR1 is SQVTM and CDR2 ANQGSEA.

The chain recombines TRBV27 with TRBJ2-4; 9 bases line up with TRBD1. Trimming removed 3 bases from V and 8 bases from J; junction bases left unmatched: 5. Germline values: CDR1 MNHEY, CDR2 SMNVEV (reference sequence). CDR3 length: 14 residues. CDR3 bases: TGTGCCAGCAGTTTGGGACAGGGCTATGACATTCAGTACTTC. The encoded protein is CASSLGQGYDIQYF.